These 24 T cell receptor beta chains were all obtained from the same sample, sequenced in a study of cytomegalovirus exposure and HLA in healthy donors. The PCR ran on 60 Vbeta and 13 Jbeta primers. Profiled with immunoSEQ multiplex PCR; TCRdb holds only in-frame clones, not every one. Of tens of thousands of clones in the sample, over 60% were seen once. The sequencing sample was made of PBMCs. These receptors were taken from a woman aged 35 to 49 in good health and CMV-seropositive.

The rearrangement links TRBV11-3 to TRBJ2-7, with TRBD1 identical over 7 bases. Germline V lookup: CDR1 SGHNT, CDR2 YENEEA. Losses at the gene ends were 5 bases for V and 6 bases for J; bases not matched to a gene: 7. The CDR3 totals 13 residues. CDR3 sequence (DNA): TGTGCCAGCAGCCGTACAGGGGCCGGCGAGCAGTACTTC. Translated, it gives CASSRTGAGEQYF.

This clone has more than one count but fewer than ten. This chain joins TRBV5-4 and TRBJ2-1; D may be TRBD2 (6 bases). This CDR3 contains 18 residues. V dropped 3 bases and J dropped 0 bases, with 19 bases sitting between them. CDR1 SGHNT and CDR2 YYREEE come from the germline V gene (reference sequence). The CDR3 sequence is CASSSPWTGGSSYNEQFF. CDR3 bases: TGTGCCAGCAGCTCGCCCTGGACCGGGGGAAGCTCCTACAATGAGCAGTTCTTC. Combining the CDR3 with reference TRBV5-4 and TRBJ2-1 gives the whole variable domain ETGVTQSPTHLIKTRGQQVTLRCSSQSGHNTVSWYQQALGQGPQFIFQYYREEENGRGNFPPRFSGLQFPNYSSELNVNALELDDSALYLCASSSPWTGGSSYNEQFFGPGTRLTVL.

The chain recombines TRBV14 with TRBJ2-3; 8 nucleotides line up with TRBD2. Looked up from germline, CDR1 is SGHDN and CDR2 is FVKESK. The J segment lost 4 bases and the V segment lost 4 bases, leaving 7 bases of the junction unmatched. This CDR3 is 15 amino acids long. CDR3 nucleotides: TGTGCCAGCAGCCTACGGGAGGGCCACGCAGATACGCAGTATTTT. It is translated as CASSLREGHADTQYF.

The genes are TRBV5-1 and TRBJ1-3; D gene ambiguous. The CDR3 has 16 amino acids. Germline lookup yields CDR1 SGHRS and CDR2 YFSETQ. Trimming removed 2 bases at V and 4 bases at J, with 16 bases between. The CDR3 protein is CASSLTDPKSGNTIYF. The CDR3 bases are TGCGCCAGCAGCTTAACAGATCCAAAGTCCGGAAACACCATATATTTT.

The rearrangement uses TRBV9 and TRBJ2-5; D possibly corresponds to TRBD1 (5 bases). The germline V gene encodes CDR1 SGDLS and CDR2 YYNGEE. This CDR3 region has 14 residues. The V and J ends lost 3 bases and 0 bases respectively, with 9 bases between them. As DNA, the CDR3 is TGTGCCAGCAGCGCCGGACACTACCAAGAGACCCAGTACTTC. Protein: CASSAGHYQETQYF.

This chain uses TRBV19 with TRBJ1-2; tentative D call: TRBD1 (5 bases). V was cut by 10 bases and J by 7 bases, with 16 bases left in between. The CDR3 extends over 12 amino acids. The germline V gene encodes CDR1 LNHDA and CDR2 SQIVND (reference sequence). CDR3 residues: CATNIGESGYTF. CDR3 bases: TGTGCCACCAACATAGGGGAATCTGGCTACACCTTC.

The genes are TRBV7-6 and TRBJ2-5, with no clear D. The germline gives CDR1 SGHVS, CDR2 FNYEAQ. CDR3 length: 14 residues. V gave up 2 bases and J gave up 3 bases, with 10 bases separating them. In DNA form, the CDR3 reads TGTGCCAGCAGCTTAAGACTCCCCAAAGAGACCCAGTACTTC. Translation: CASSLRLPKETQYF.

The chain recombines TRBV2 with TRBJ2-7; D remains unclear. The CDR3 has 13 residues. V gave up 8 bases and J gave up 5 bases, with 16 bases separating them. Germline CDR1 and CDR2: SNHLY and FYNNEI. The CDR3 is CASVGGLRDEQYF. In DNA, the CDR3 is TGTGCCAGCGTAGGTGGGTTACGGGACGAGCAGTACTTC. The full variable domain, in which reference TRBV2 and TRBJ2-7 provide the parts outside the CDR3, is EPEVTQTPSHQVTQMGQEVILRCVPISNHLYFYWYRQILGQKVEFLVSFYNNEISEKSEIFDDQFSVERPDGSNFTLKIRSTKLEDSAMYFCASVGGLRDEQYFGPGTRLTVT.

The J gene is TRBJ2-1, the V gene TRBV10-3; 9 bases are a match to TRBD1. Germline CDR1 is ENHRY and CDR2 is SYGVKD. Trimming took 1 base from V and 8 from J; bases not matched to a gene: 12. CDR3 length: 17 amino acids. CDR3 residues: CAISEFGPGTGNYEQFF. The CDR3 nucleotides are TGTGCCATCAGTGAGTTTGGGCCCGGGACAGGGAACTATGAGCAGTTCTTC.

This chain connects TRBV19 to TRBJ1-5; the match to TRBD1 covers 10 bases. Trimming took 11 bases from V and 6 from J; bases not matched to a gene: 7. CDR1 is LNHDA, CDR2 SQIVND, per germline (reference sequence). There are 13 residues in the CDR3. CDR3 region: CAVSRDRGQPQHF. The CDR3 DNA is TGTGCCGTCTCCCGGGACAGGGGTCAGCCCCAGCATTTT. The full variable domain, with the rest looked up from reference TRBV19 and TRBJ1-5, is DGGITQSPKYLFRKEGQNVTLSCEQNLNHDAMYWYRQDPGQGLRLIYYSQIVNDFQKGDIAEGYSVSREKKESFPLTVTSAQKNPTAFYLCAVSRDRGQPQHFGDGTRLSIL.

This clone was counted between two and nine times. The CDR3 reads CASRKGLAGTEQFF. CDR3 nucleotides: TGTGCCAGCAGGAAGGGACTAGCGGGGACTGAGCAGTTCTTC. The chain uses TRBV27 and TRBJ2-1; TRBD2 matches at 13 bases. The germline CDR1 and CDR2 sequences are MNHEY and SMNVEV (reference sequence). The CDR3 contains 14 residues. After removal of 6 bases from V and 9 bases from J, the junction contained 5 bases not matched to a gene.

This sequence joins TRBV6-6 and TRBJ2-7, with D possibly TRBD1 on 6 matching bases. The germline V gene encodes CDR1 MNHNY and CDR2 SVGAGI (reference sequence). V lost 5 bases and J lost 1, with 9 bases in between. The CDR3 is made up of 13 amino acids. The CDR3 is CASSTGMSYEQYF. In DNA, the CDR3 is TGTGCCAGCAGTACAGGGATGTCCTACGAGCAGTACTTC.

The chain recombines TRBV5-4 with TRBJ2-3; TRBD2 aligns across 12 bases. V dropped 4 bases and J dropped 1; count of bases not matched to a gene: 13. Germline V gives CDR1 SGHNT, CDR2 YYREEE (reference sequence). This CDR3 is 19 amino acids long. The DNA for the CDR3 is TGTGCCAGCAGCCGAGGACTAGCGGGAAACGTCTGGGGCACAGATACGCAGTATTTT. Residues: CASSRGLAGNVWGTDTQYF.

The rearrangement links TRBV19 to TRBJ1-5; D gene ambiguous. The CDR3 totals 18 residues. Trimming removed 0 bases from V and 5 bases from J, with 20 bases in between. Germline V gene lookup returns CDR1 LNHDA and CDR2 SQIVND (reference sequence). CDR3: CASSIESPTPGNYQPQHF. The CDR3 DNA follows: TGTGCCAGTAGTATAGAGTCACCAACTCCCGGGAATTATCAGCCCCAGCATTTT.

This rearrangement joins TRBV25-1 to TRBJ2-5; 10 nucleotides agree with TRBD1. There are 16 residues in the CDR3. The V and J ends lost 3 bases and 4 bases, in that order; junction bases with no gene match: 8. Per the germline V gene, CDR1 is MGHDK and CDR2 is SYGVNS. CDR3 sequence (DNA): TGTGCCAGCAGTGAGCCGGGACAGGGGTGGGGAGAGACCCAGTACTTC. Translation gives CASSEPGQGWGETQYF.

This chain connects TRBV19 to TRBJ1-1; D is unclear. In germline, CDR1 is LNHDA, CDR2 SQIVND (reference sequence). The CDR3 has 14 residues. V lost 1 base and J lost 4, with 10 bases in between. In nucleotides, the CDR3 is TGTGCCAGTAGTATAGGGTTCGGGGTCACTGAAGCTTTCTTT. Translation gives CASSIGFGVTEAFF. Looking up the rest from reference TRBV19 and TRBJ1-1 gives the full variable domain: DGGITQSPKYLFRKEGQNVTLSCEQNLNHDAMYWYRQDPGQGLRLIYYSQIVNDFQKGDIAEGYSVSREKKESFPLTVTSAQKNPTAFYLCASSIGFGVTEAFFGQGTRLTVV.

The V and J genes are TRBV4-3 and TRBJ2-3; D is perhaps TRBD1 (6 bases). This CDR3 is built from 16 residues. Trimming pared 0 bases from V and 5 bases from J, leaving 15 bases between. Germline V gene sequence: CDR1 LGHNA, CDR2 YSLEER. The CDR3 reads CASSQDGMGAEDTQYF. The DNA for the CDR3 is TGCGCCAGCAGCCAAGATGGGATGGGGGCTGAAGATACGCAGTATTTT.

V gene TRBV7-2 combines with J gene TRBJ1-2; the D gene is possibly TRBD1 (5 bases). The CDR3 extends over 13 amino acids. CDR1 SGHTA and CDR2 FQGNSA come from the germline V gene. V lost 10 bases to trimming and J lost 8 bases, with 20 bases between them. The CDR3 sequence: CATRKEGTNGYTF. DNA for the CDR3: TGTGCCACCAGGAAGGAGGGGACGAACGGCTACACCTTC.

V and J are TRBV7-9 and TRBJ2-4, with 8 bases aligning to TRBD1. The V gene end was trimmed by 4 bases and the J gene end by 0 bases; junction bases not matched to a gene: 5. CDR1 is SEHNR and CDR2 is FQNEAQ in the germline V gene (reference sequence). The CDR3 covers 16 residues. CDR3 sequence: CASSSTGGIAKNIQYF. As DNA, the CDR3 is TGTGCCAGCAGCTCCACAGGGGGGATAGCCAAAAACATTCAGTACTTC.

This clone was seen once. The V call is TRBV6-5, the J call TRBJ2-2; TRBD1 aligns across 7 bases. V shed 1 base, J shed 2 bases, and the junction held 4 bases outside the gene matches. Germline CDR1 MNHEY, CDR2 SVGAGI. The CDR3 is made up of 16 amino acids. CDR3 sequence: CASSYWTGFNTGELFF. The CDR3 DNA follows: TGTGCCAGCAGTTACTGGACAGGATTTAACACCGGGGAGCTGTTTTTT.

The table lists this clone with a few counts. The V gene is TRBV5-5, the J gene TRBJ2-2, with a possible D match to TRBD2 (5 bases). The CDR3 totals 15 residues. Trimming shortened V by 1 base and J by 6 bases, and 13 bases separated the two germline ends. Per the germline V gene, CDR1 is SGHKS and CDR2 is YYEKEE (reference sequence). The CDR3 here is CASSLRGDEAGELFF. Here the CDR3 DNA reads TGTGCCAGCAGCTTGCGGGGAGACGAAGCCGGGGAGCTGTTTTTT. The full variable domain, rest sourced from reference TRBV5-5 and TRBJ2-2, is DAGVTQSPTHLIKTRGQQVTLRCSPISGHKSVSWYQQVLGQGPQFIFQYYEKEERGRGNFPDRFSARQFPNYSSELNVNALLLGDSALYLCASSLRGDEAGELFFGEGSRLTVL.

V and J are TRBV18 and TRBJ1-4, with D possibly being TRBD1 (6 bases). Trimming removed 6 bases at V and 3 bases at J, with 20 bases between. The CDR3 has 17 amino acids. Germline lookup yields CDR1 KGHSH and CDR2 LQKENI. The CDR3 nucleotides read TGTGCCAGCTCCCAGAACGTCCAGGGGATGGCTAATGAAAAACTGTTTTTT. It yields the protein CASSQNVQGMANEKLFF.

The V and J genes are TRBV7-9 and TRBJ1-1; D is unclear. Germline loops: CDR1 SEHNR, CDR2 FQNEAQ (reference sequence). Trimming removed 6 bases at V and 3 bases at J, with 11 bases between. CDR3 length: 13 amino acids. The CDR3, as DNA: TGTGCCAGCAGTACTATACCCGACACTGAAGCTTTCTTT. Amino acids: CASSTIPDTEAFF. Complete variable domain (other parts from reference TRBV7-9 and TRBJ1-1): DTGVSQNPRHKITKRGQNVTFRCDPISEHNRLYWYRQTLGQGPEFLTYFQNEAQLEKSRLLSDRFSAERPKGSFSTLEIQRTEQGDSAMYLCASSTIPDTEAFFGQGTRLTVV.

The chain recombines TRBV7-9 with TRBJ1-5; tentative D call: TRBD1 (5 bases). The CDR3 totals 14 residues. Germline V gene data show CDR1 as SEHNR and CDR2 as FQNEAQ (reference sequence). Trimming left V 5 bases short and J 4 bases short, with 12 bases between. For the CDR3, the DNA is TGTGCCAGCAGCCCAGGGACTGGGAATCAGCCCCAGCATTTT. Amino acids: CASSPGTGNQPQHF.